The 8 T cell receptor beta chains listed next were all sequenced from one sample in a study of shared clonotypes between healthy human individuals. Method: immunoSEQ multiplex PCR; TCRdb's copy keeps in-frame clones and lacks some. Of some 2.1 million clones in the sample, 95% were seen once. Sequencing was carried out using naive CD4+ T cells sorted from blood. Specified subset: CD45RA+ positively selected. These receptors were obtained from a man between 18 and 29 years old in good health.

The rearrangement uses TRBV7-2 and TRBJ1-1; TRBD1 is a possible D gene (5 bases). The V gene's germline CDR1 is SGHTA and CDR2 FQGNSA. The CDR3 totals 11 residues. Trimming pared 4 bases from V and 7 bases from J, leaving 7 bases between. The CDR3 DNA is TGTGCCAGCAGCTCGACAGTTGAAGCTTTCTTT. It translates to CASSSTVEAFF.

This chain joins TRBV6-6 and TRBJ1-5, with 8 bases matching TRBD1. This CDR3 is built from 14 residues. The germline V gene has CDR1 MNHNY and CDR2 SVGAGI (reference sequence). J gave up 5 bases and V 6 bases, and 6 bases lay outside the gene matches. The CDR3 nucleotides read TGTGCCAGCAGCAGGGGGCGCGGGGATCAGCCCCAGCATTTT. This translates into CASSRGRGDQPQHF.

The J gene is TRBJ1-2, the V gene TRBV7-2; 7 bases agree with TRBD1. This CDR3 contains 15 residues. Unmatched junction bases numbered 10, after V lost 5 bases and J lost 4 bases. Per germline, CDR1 SGHTA and CDR2 FQGNSA. CDR3 amino acids: CASSPRGQKIYGYTF. CDR3 in DNA: TGTGCCAGCAGCCCGCGGGGACAGAAAATCTATGGCTACACCTTC.

This chain's CDR3 is CASSPYGREETQYF. The CDR3 DNA reads TGTGCCAGCTCACCCTACGGGAGGGAGGAGACCCAGTACTTC. The chain couples TRBV18 to TRBJ2-5; the match to TRBD2 covers 8 bases. Per the germline V gene, CDR1 is KGHSH and CDR2 is LQKENI. The length of the CDR3 is 14 residues. The ends lost 3 bases at V and 5 bases at J; junction bases unmatched: 5.

CDR3: CASSHRDWNEQFF. The DNA of the CDR3 is TGTGCCAGTAGTCACCGGGACTGGAATGAGCAGTTCTTC. The J gene is TRBJ2-1, the V gene TRBV19; D is possibly TRBD2 (6 bases). The CDR3 runs 13 residues. CDR1 is LNHDA, CDR2 SQIVND, per germline (reference sequence). Trimming pared 5 bases from V and 7 bases from J, leaving 12 bases between.

This chain joins TRBV7-6 and TRBJ2-5; D may correspond to TRBD1 or TRBD2 (5 bases each). CDR1 is SGHVS, CDR2 FNYEAQ, per germline. The ends were cut back, 5 bases at V and 4 bases at J, with 17 bases in the middle. The CDR3 extends over 15 amino acids. This CDR3 is CASSPGTVERETQYF. DNA for the CDR3: TGTGCCAGCAGCCCCGGGACGGTTGAGAGAGAGACCCAGTACTTC.

This clone was picked up one time. The chain is built from TRBV2 and TRBJ1-6; unclear D gene. CDR1 and CDR2 (germline): SNHLY, FYNNEI. CDR3 size: 14 residues. V gave up 6 bases and J gave up 7 bases, with 13 bases separating them. The CDR3 DNA reads TGTGCCAGCAGCCCGGATCCTCCGAATTCACCCCTCCACTTT. It codes for CASSPDPPNSPLHF.

The gene calls are TRBV29-1 and TRBJ1-5; D is unresolved. V lost 4 bases and J lost 3, with 10 bases in between. The CDR3 contains 13 residues. Germline V gene data show CDR1 as SQVTM and CDR2 as ANQGSEA. CDR3 nucleotides: TGCAGCGTTGGGGCCGGGTTCAATCAGCCCCAGCATTTT. Encoded protein: CSVGAGFNQPQHF. The variable domain in full, with the rest retrieved from reference TRBV29-1 and TRBJ1-5, is SAVISQKPSRDICQRGTSLTIQCQVDSQVTMMFWYRQQPGQSLTLIATANQGSEATYESGFVIDKFPISRPNLTFSTLTVSNMSPEDSSIYLCSVGAGFNQPQHFGDGTRLSIL.